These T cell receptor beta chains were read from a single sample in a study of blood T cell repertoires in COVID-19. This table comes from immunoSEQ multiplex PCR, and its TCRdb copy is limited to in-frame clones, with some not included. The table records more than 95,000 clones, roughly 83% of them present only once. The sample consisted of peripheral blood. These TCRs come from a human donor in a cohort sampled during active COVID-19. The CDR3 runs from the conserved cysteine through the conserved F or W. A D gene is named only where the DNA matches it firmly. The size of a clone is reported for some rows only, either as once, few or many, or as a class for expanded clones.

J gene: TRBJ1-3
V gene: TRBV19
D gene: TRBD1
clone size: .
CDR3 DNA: TGTGCCAGTAGGTACAGGGGCGCCAGAAACACCATATATTTT
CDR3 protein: CASRYRGARNTIYF

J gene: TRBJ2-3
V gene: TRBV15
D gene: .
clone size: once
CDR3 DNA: TGTGCCACCAGCAGAGAACAGGGAACAGATACGCAGTATTTT
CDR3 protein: CATSREQGTDTQYF

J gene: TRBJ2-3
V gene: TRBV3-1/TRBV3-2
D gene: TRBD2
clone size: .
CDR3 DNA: TGTGCCAGCAGCCCCTGGGACTACCATTCGGAGACAGATACGCAGTATTTT
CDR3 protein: CASSPWDYHSETDTQYF

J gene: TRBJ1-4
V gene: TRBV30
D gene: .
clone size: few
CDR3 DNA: TGTGCCGCGATCCGCGACAAGAAACTGTTTTTT
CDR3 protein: CAAIRDKKLFF

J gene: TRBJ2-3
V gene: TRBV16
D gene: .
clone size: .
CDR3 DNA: TGTGCCAGCACCCGAGGATTCACAGATACGCAGTATTTT
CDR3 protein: CASTRGFTDTQYF

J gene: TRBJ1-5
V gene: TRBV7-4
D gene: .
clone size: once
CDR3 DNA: TGTGCCAGCAGCCTACCAGGGGTACAGCCCCAGCATTTT
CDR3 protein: CASSLPGVQPQHF

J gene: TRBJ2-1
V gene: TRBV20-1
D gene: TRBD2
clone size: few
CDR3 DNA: TGCAGTGCTAGTGACACCGGACTAGCGGGTAGTTCGGAGCAGTTCTTC
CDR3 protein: CSASDTGLAGSSEQFF

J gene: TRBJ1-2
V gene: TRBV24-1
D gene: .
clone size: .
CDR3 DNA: TGTGCCACCAGTGAGGGCAGAGAGGGCTACACCTTC
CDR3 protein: CATSEGREGYTF

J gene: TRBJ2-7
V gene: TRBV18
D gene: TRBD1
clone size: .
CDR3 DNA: TGTGCCAGCTCACCATTAGGACAGGGTACACCCTACGAGCAGTACTTC
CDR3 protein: CASSPLGQGTPYEQYF

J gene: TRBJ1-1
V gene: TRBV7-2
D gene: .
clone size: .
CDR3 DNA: TGTGCCAGCAGCTTAGTGGGCATAGAAGCTTTCTTT
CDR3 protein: CASSLVGIEAFF

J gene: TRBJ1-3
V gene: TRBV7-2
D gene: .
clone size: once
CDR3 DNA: TGTGCCAGCAGCTTAGGTGACTTAGCGGGGGGAAACACCATATATTTT
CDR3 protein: CASSLGDLAGGNTIYF

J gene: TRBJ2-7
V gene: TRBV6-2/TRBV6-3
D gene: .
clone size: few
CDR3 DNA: TGTGCCAGCGGCCGACTCGGTTCAAACTACGAGCAGTACTTC
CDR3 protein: CASGRLGSNYEQYF

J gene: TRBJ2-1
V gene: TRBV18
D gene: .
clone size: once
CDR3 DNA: TGTGCCAGCTCACCACTCCGACTAGTTGACGATGAGCAGTTCTTC
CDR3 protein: CASSPLRLVDDEQFF

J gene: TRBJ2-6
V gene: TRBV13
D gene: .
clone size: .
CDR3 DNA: TGTGCCAGCAGCTTAGGCCATGGCAGAACCTCTGGGGCCAACGTCCTGACTTTC
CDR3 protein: CASSLGHGRTSGANVLTF

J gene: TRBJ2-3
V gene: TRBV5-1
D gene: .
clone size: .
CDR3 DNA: TGCGCCAGCAGCTTGATTGTGGGAGCCCGATCAGATACGCAGTATTTT
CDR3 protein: CASSLIVGARSDTQYF

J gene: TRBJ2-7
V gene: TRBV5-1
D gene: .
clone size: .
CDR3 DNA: TGCGCCAGCAGCGAGGGGCGGGACTCCTACGAGCAGTACTTC
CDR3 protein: CASSEGRDSYEQYF

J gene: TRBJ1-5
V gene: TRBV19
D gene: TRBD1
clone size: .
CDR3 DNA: TGTGCCAGCAGACCCGGGGACAGGGTGGGTCAGCCCCAGCATTTT
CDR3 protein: CASRPGDRVGQPQHF

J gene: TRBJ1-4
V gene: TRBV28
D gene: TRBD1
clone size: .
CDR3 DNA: TGTGCCAGCAGTCCCCCGACAGGGAAAGGGGAGGAAAAACTGTTTTTT
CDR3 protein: CASSPPTGKGEEKLFF

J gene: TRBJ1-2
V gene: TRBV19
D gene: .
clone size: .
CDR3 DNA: TGTGCCAGTAGTATTTCCCAGGCGCTCAACTATGGCTACACCTTC
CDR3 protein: CASSISQALNYGYTF

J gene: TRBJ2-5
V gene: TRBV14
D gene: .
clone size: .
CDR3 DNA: TGTGCCAGCAGCCTCCCCTCCATGACACGACAAGAGACCCAGTACTTC
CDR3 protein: CASSLPSMTRQETQYF

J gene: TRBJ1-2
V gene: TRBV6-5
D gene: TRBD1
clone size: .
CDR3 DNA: TGTGCCAGCAGTCCAGGACAGGCGGGGGGCTACACCTTC
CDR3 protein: CASSPGQAGGYTF

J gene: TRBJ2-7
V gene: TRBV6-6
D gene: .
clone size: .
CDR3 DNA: TGTGCCAGCAGCCGCGGGACTGATACCTACGAGCAGTACTTC
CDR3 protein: CASSRGTDTYEQYF

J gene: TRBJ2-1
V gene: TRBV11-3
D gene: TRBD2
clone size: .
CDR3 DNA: TGTGCCAGCGGATCCGGGACTAGGGGTTTTAGGGAGCAGTTCTTC
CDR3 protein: CASGSGTRGFREQFF

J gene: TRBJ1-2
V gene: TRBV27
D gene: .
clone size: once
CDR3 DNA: TGTGCCAGCAGTTGGGCGCGTTCAAACTATGGCTACACCTTC
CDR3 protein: CASSWARSNYGYTF

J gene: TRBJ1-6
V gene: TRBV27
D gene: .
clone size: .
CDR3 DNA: TGTGCCAGCAGCCAAGGGGGTACGTCACCCCTCCACTTT
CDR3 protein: CASSQGGTSPLHF

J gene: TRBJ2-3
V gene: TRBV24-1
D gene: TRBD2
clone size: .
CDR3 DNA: TGTGCCACCGGAGGAGGGATAGCGGGAGAAGAGTATTTT
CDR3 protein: CATGGGIAGEEYF

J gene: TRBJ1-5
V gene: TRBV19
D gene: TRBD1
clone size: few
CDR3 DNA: TGTGCCAGTGAAGCCGGACAGGGCCGAAATCAGCCCCAGCATTTT
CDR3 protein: CASEAGQGRNQPQHF

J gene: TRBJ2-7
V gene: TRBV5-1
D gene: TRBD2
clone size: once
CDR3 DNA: TGCGCCAGCAGCTTGCTAGCGGTTAGCTCCTACGAGCAGTACTTC
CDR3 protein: CASSLLAVSSYEQYF

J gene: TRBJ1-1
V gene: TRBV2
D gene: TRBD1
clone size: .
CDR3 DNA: TGTGCCGGAATGGGACAGGGGTATGGAGGCACTGAAGCTTTCTTT
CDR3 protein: CAGMGQGYGGTEAFF

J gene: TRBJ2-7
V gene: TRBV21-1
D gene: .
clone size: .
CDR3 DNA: TGTGCCAGCAGCAAATCCACAAATCCGGGACTAGCGGACTACGAGCAGTACTTC
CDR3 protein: CASSKSTNPGLADYEQYF

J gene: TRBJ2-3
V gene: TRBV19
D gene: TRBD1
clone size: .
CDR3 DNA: TGTGCCAGTAGTATTCTGGGGGACAGGGCTTTAGATACGCAGTATTTT
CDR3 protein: CASSILGDRALDTQYF

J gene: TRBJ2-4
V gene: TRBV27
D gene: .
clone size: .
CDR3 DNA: TGTGCCAGCAGTTTGGAGGGTCGGGGCAACATTCAGTACTTC
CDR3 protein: CASSLEGRGNIQYF

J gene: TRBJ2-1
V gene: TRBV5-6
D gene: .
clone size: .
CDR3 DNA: TGTGCCAGCAGCGGGAGCAACGCTTACAATGAGCAGTTCTTC
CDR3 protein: CASSGSNAYNEQFF

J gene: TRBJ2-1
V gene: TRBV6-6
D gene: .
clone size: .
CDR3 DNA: TGTGCCAGCAGTTACGAGGAGAGCTCCTACAATGAGCAGTTCTTC
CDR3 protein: CASSYEESSYNEQFF

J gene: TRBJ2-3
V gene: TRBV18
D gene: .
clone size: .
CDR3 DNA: TGTGCCAGCTCACCTCCTAACGGGAGCTCAGATACGCAGTATTTT
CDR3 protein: CASSPPNGSSDTQYF

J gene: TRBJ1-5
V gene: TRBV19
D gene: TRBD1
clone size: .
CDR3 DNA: TGTGCCAGTAGTATGACAGGGGGCCCTAATCAGCCCCAGCATTTT
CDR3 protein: CASSMTGGPNQPQHF

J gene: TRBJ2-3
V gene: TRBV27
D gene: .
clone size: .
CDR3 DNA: TGTGCCAGCAGCCCGGTAAACACAGATACGCAGTATTTT
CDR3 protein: CASSPVNTDTQYF

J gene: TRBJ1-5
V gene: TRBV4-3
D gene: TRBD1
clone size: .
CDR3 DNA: TGCGCCAGCAGCCAAGCCGGGACAGGGGCCTTTAGCAATCAGCCCCAGCATTTT
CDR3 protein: CASSQAGTGAFSNQPQHF

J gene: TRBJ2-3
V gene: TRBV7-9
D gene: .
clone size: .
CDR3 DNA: TGTGCCAGCAGCAAAGGGGGAGGGGGCACAGATACGCAGTATTTT
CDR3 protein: CASSKGGGGTDTQYF

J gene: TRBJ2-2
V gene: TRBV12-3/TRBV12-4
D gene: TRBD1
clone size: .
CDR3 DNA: TGTGCCAGCAGGACCGGGACAGGGGGGAAACTGTTTTTT
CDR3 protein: CASRTGTGGKLFF

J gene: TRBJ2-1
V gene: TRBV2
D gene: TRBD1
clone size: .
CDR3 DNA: TGTGCCAAGGACAGGGGCTACAATGAGCAGTTCTTC
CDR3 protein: CAKDRGYNEQFF

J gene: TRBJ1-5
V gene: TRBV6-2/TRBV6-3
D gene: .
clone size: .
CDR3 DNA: TGTGCCAGCAGTTACTCGTCCCAGGGAGCGGGACGTGTTCAGCCCCAGCATTTT
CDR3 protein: CASSYSSQGAGRVQPQHF

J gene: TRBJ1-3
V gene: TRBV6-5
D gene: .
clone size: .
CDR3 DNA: TGTGCTAGCGGCCAGGGGGGAAACACCATATATTTT
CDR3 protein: CASGQGGNTIYF

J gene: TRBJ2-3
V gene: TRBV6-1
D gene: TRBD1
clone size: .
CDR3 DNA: TGTGCCAGCAGTGAAATAAGAGGGGGCGCGGATACGCAGTATTTT
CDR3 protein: CASSEIRGGADTQYF

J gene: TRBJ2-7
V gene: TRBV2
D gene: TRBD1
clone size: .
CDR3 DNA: TGTGCCAGCAGTAACTACCGGGACAGGGGGGGCTACGAGCAGTACTTC
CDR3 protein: CASSNYRDRGGYEQYF

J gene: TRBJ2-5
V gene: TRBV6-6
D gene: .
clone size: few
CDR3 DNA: TGTGCCAGCAGTCCGAGGGAGTGGCAAGAGACCCAGTACTTC
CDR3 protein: CASSPREWQETQYF

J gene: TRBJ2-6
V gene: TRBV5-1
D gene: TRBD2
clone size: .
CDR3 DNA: TGCGCCAGCAGCTCCGGGGGGTCTGGGGCCAACGTCCTGACTTTC
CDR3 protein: CASSSGGSGANVLTF

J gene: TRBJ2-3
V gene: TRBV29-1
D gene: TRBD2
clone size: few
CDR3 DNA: TGCAGCGTTCTGACTAGCGGGAGTACAGATACGCAGTATTTT
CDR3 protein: CSVLTSGSTDTQYF

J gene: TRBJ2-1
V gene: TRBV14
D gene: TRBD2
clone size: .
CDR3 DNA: TGTGCCAGCAGCCAAGACCTCGGGGCTAGCGGACTTCTCAATGAGCAGTTCTTC
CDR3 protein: CASSQDLGASGLLNEQFF

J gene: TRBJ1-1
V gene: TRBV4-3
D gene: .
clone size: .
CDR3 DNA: TGCGCCAGCAGCCAAGAGCCGCGGATGAACACTGAAGCTTTCTTT
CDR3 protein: CASSQEPRMNTEAFF

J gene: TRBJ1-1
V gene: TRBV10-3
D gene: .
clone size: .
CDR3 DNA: TGTGCCACCGGGCCCGGGGGTTCTAACACTGAAGCTTTCTTT
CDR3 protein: CATGPGGSNTEAFF

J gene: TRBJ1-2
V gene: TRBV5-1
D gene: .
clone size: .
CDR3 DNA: TGCGCCAGCAGCCACGGACAGCCCTATGGCTACACCTTC
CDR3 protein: CASSHGQPYGYTF

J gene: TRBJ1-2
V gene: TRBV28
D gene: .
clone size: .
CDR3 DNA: TGTGCCAGCAGTTTGGTCTCAGTACCCTATGGCTACACCTTC
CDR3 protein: CASSLVSVPYGYTF

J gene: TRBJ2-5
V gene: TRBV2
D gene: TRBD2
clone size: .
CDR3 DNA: TGTGCCAGCGACACCAGCGGGAGAGGGGAGACCCAGTACTTC
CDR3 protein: CASDTSGRGETQYF